This section outlines one TCR beta chain sequence together with its context. This sample stems from a study of blood T cell repertoires in COVID-19. On the study more broadly: Both acute and convalescent COVID-19 samples were obtained from the United States, Italy and Spain. T cells, B-cell-depleted T cells, or PBMCs provided the cDNA or gDNA that served as material.

As originally analysed: Estimation of nucleated cell counts relied on the amplification of reference gene primers. Using immunoSEQ multiplex PCR, the repertoire was profiled, and TCRdb retains in-frame clones only, with some absent. The V and J calls and clone size come from that table; D and trimming were worked out from the DNA. The table lists around 460,000 clones, about 90% of them singletons. Sequenced: peripheral blood. This clonotype originated in a man aged 18-30 years with COVID-19, enrolled during active disease.

The chain's CDR3 is CASSEAVVVTF. Here the CDR3 DNA reads TGTGCCAGCAGCGAAGCGGTAGTGGTCACTTTT. The rearrangement links TRBV21-1 to TRBJ1-5. TRBV21-1 is tagged as a pseudogene. This CDR3 is 11 amino acids long.